This T cell receptor beta chain was profiled in a study of regulatory T cells in long-lasting Graves disease (dated by TCRdb to the early 2020s). Broadly, across the study: Persistent Graves' disease was defined as antithyroid drug treatment for over 5 years with persistently positive TSH receptor autoantibodies. The study took place in China and was registered as a clinical trial. In the clinical cohort, patients with persistent Graves' disease had used antithyroid drugs for an average of roughly ten years. A total of around 35 samples underwent TCR sequencing, from 13 patients with persistent Graves' disease and around 20 patients with newly diagnosed Graves' disease. Persistent Graves' disease patients were compared with newly diagnosed Graves' disease patients by peripheral blood TCR sequencing and RNA sequencing. General conclusions and limits of the study: Only the TCR beta chain was sequenced and analyzed. A larger number of public clonotypes was shared among persistent patients (approximately 3,000) than among newly diagnosed patients (roughly 970). Persistent disease showed preferential use of TRBV28, TRBJ1-2 and TRBJ2-5, whereas newly diagnosed disease favored TRBV20-1 and TRBJ2-1. As a limitation, the authors acknowledged that the small sample size may reduce accuracy. Compared with newly diagnosed patients, patients with persistent Graves' disease had lower TCR Shannon entropy and fewer highly expanded clones, which suggests clonal expansion. Only peripheral blood was studied, because thyroid tissue, the primary lesion, was inaccessible.

Libraries came from multiplex PCR. The run used an Illumina HiSeq 4000. CDR3 regions were amplified by Arm-PCR with iRepertoire HTBI primers to construct TCR beta libraries. Before sequencing, the PCR products went through gel purification. The authors processed their data as follows. Gene usage analysis of CDR3 amino acid clonotypes relied on the roughly 60 TRBV and about 15 TRBJ segments identified across samples. COPE and FqMerger were used to merge filtered high-quality paired reads into contigs. BLAST was used to align contigs to IMGT TRBV, TRBD and TRBJ reference genes, and CDR3 was defined according to IMGT. Highly expanded clones were defined as clonotypes with a frequency above 0.1%. Shannon entropy served as the measure of repertoire diversity, while the Gini coefficient captured V-J evenness. A clonotype found in more than one individual was treated as public. TCRdb reanalyzed the raw reads on its own, using fastp at Q25 for trimming and MiXCR for clone calling, and kept in-frame beta chains. Entries are consolidated by CDR3 protein sequence, retaining the most common genes and DNA. The V and J calls were not made by the authors but by TCRdb's processing. The sample data list some 340,000 distinct CDR3 sequences, and more than 20% of these were observed just once. The ten largest make up about 29% of the sample.

V sheds 3 bases and J sheds 3 bases, leaving 23 bases between their ends. From its cysteine to its phenylalanine, the CDR3 spans 18 amino acids. Only CDR3 DNA remains: 54 bases, in frame from the first base. Via the germline V gene (reference sequence), CDR1 is MNHEY and CDR2 SMNVEV. This clonotype was seen at least ten times. No antigen is known for it. Within one base of it there is no much larger clone, and no base qualities were kept. The time point label on this specimen signifies: persistent/refractory GD, antithyroid drugs over 5 years with positive TRAb. For both TCR sequencing and RNA sequencing, RNA was extracted from PBMCs using TRIzol. The diagnosis of Graves' disease was made according to American Thyroid Association guidelines. Recruitment of patients was carried out at an endocrinology department in Xi'an, China. Each patient gave around 9.2 milliliters of peripheral blood, collected in an EDTA anticoagulant tube. Ficoll Paque Plus density gradient separation was used to isolate PBMCs, and no additional T cell sorting was done. An Agilent 2100 Bioanalyzer and agarose gel were used to assess RNA quality, and a NanoDrop 2000 was used to measure RNA concentration.

The V and J genes are TRBV27 and TRBJ1-1, with a weak D call of TRBD1 (6 bases match). The sequence was collected from a woman aged 40 to 50 with Graves disease. Donor details come from another sample of the same person, matched by shared clones. The sequencing used peripheral blood mononuclear cells (PBMCs), collected when the disease was refractory, from a patient treated with antithyroid drugs. This receptor has the CDR3 CASSLFSVTDRRDTEAFF. The base sequence is TGTGCCAGCAGTTTGTTTAGCGTGACGGACAGACGTGACACTGAAGCTTTCTTT.